Detailed here is one T cell receptor (beta chain). Sequencing was performed with immunoSEQ multiplex PCR; in TCRdb, only in-frame clones are kept and a portion is missing. This sample carries 200,000 to 250,000 clones, over 80% of them seen once, and the ten largest clones take around 1.3%. The data originate from a study of blood T cell repertoires in COVID-19. V lost 6 bases, J lost 0 bases, and 5 bases stayed unmatched. Germline loops: CDR1 MNHEY, CDR2 SVGAGI. CDR3 length: 15 amino acids. The J gene is TRBJ1-3, the V gene TRBV6-5; 7 bases align to TRBD1. Sample: peripheral blood. The clonotype was recovered from a young woman with COVID-19, enrolled during active disease. CDR3 sequence (DNA): TGTGCCAGCAGCCGAGGGGGCCACTCTGGAAACACCATATATTTT. Protein: CASSRGGHSGNTIYF.